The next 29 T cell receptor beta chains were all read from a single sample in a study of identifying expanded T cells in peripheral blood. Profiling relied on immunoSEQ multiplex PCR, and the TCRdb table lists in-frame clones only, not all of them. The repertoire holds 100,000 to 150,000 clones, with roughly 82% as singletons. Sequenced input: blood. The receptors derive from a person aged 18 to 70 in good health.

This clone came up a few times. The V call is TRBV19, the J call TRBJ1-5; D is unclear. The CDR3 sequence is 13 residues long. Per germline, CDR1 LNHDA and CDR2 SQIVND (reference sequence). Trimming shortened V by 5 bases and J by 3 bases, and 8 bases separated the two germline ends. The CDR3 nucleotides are TGTGCCAGTAGTCCACAGCACAATCAGCCCCAGCATTTT. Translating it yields CASSPQHNQPQHF.

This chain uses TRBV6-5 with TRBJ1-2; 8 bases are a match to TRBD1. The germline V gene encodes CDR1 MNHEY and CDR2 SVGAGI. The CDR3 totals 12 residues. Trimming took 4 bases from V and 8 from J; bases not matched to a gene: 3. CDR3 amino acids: CASSWTGTGYTF. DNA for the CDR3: TGTGCCAGCAGTTGGACAGGGACCGGCTACACCTTC.

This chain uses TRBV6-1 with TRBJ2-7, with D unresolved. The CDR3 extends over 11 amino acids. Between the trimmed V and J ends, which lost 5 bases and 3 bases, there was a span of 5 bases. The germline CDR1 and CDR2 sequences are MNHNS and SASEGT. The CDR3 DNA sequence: TGTGCCAGCAGTCAAAACTACGAGCAGTACTTC. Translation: CASSQNYEQYF.

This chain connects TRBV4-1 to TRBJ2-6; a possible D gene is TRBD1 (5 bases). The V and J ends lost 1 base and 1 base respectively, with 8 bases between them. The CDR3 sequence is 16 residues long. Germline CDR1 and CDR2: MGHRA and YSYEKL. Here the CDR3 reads CASSQGSGSGANVLTF. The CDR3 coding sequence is TGCGCCAGCAGCCAAGGGTCAGGGTCTGGGGCCAACGTCCTGACTTTC.

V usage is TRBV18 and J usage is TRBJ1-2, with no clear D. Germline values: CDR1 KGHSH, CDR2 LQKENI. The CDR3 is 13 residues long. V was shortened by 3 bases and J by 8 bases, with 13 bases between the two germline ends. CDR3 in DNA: TGTGCCAGCTCACCGCAGGAATACGTGGGCTACACCTTC. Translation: CASSPQEYVGYTF.

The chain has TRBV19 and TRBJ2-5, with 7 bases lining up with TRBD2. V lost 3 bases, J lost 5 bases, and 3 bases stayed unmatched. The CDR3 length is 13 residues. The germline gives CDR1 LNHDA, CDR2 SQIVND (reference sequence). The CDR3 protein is CASSIMGGETQYF. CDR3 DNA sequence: TGTGCCAGTAGTATTATGGGGGGGGAGACCCAGTACTTC.

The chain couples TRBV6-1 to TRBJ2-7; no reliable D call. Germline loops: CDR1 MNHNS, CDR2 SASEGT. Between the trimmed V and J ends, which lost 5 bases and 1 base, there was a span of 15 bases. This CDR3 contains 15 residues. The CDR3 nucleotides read TGTGCCAGCAGTCAGGACGGAGAAGCTTCCTACGAGCAGTACTTC. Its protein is CASSQDGEASYEQYF.

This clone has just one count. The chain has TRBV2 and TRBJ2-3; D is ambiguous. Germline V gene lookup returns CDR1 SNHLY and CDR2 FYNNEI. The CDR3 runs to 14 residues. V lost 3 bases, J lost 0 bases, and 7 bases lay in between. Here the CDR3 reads CASSEVRSTDTQYF. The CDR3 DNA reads TGTGCCAGCAGTGAGGTCAGAAGCACAGATACGCAGTATTTT. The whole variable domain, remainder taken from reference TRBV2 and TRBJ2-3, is EPEVTQTPSHQVTQMGQEVILRCVPISNHLYFYWYRQILGQKVEFLVSFYNNEISEKSEIFDDQFSVERPDGSNFTLKIRSTKLEDSAMYFCASSEVRSTDTQYFGPGTRLTVL.

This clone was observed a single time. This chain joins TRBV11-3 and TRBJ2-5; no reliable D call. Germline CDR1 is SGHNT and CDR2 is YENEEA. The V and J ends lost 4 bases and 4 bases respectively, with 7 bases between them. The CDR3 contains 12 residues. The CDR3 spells CASSSYGETQYF. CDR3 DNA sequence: TGTGCCAGCAGCTCGTATGGAGAGACCCAGTACTTC.

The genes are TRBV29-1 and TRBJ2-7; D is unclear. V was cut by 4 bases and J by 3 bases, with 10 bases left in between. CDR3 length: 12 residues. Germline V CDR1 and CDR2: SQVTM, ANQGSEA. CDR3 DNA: TGCAGCGTTGTATTCAGAAGCTACGAGCAGTACTTC. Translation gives CSVVFRSYEQYF.

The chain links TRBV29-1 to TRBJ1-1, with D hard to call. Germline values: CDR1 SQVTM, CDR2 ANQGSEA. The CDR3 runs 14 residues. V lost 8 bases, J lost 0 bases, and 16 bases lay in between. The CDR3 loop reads CSPRREPMNTEAFF. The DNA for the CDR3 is TGCAGCCCTCGACGGGAGCCCATGAACACTGAAGCTTTCTTT.

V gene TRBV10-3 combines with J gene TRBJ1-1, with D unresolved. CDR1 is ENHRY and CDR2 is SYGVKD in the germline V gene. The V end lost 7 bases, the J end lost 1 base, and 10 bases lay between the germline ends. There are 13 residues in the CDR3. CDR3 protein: CAIKRETNTEAFF. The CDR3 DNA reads TGTGCCATCAAGAGGGAGACGAACACTGAAGCTTTCTTT.

The CDR3 DNA reads as TGTGCCAGTAAAACAAGGGACACGCTTGCTAACTATGGCTACACCTTC. It translates to CASKTRDTLANYGYTF. The rearrangement uses TRBV19 and TRBJ1-2; the D gene is possibly TRBD1 (6 bases). The CDR3 is 16 amino acids. V gave up 7 bases and J gave up 0 bases, with 18 bases separating them. Germline CDR1 is LNHDA and CDR2 is SQIVND (reference sequence).

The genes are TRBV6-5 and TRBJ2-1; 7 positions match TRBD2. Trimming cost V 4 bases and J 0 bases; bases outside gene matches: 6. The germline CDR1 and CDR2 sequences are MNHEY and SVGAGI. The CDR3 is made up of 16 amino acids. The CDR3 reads CASSSLGGSSYNEQFF. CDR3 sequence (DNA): TGTGCCAGCAGTTCCCTCGGGGGGAGCTCCTACAATGAGCAGTTCTTC.

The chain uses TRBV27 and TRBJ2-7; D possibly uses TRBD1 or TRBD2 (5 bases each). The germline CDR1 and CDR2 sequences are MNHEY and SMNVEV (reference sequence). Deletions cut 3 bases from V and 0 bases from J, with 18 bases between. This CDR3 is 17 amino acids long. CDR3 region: CASSLPPGPTSSYEQYF. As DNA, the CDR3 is TGTGCCAGCAGTTTGCCTCCGGGGCCTACGAGCTCCTACGAGCAGTACTTC.

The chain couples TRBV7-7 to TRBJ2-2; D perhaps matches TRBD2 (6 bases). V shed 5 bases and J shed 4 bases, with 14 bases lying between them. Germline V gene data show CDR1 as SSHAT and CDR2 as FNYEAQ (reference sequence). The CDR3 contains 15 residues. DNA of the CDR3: TGTGCCAGCAGCCCTAACGTGGGAGGCACCGGGGAGCTGTTTTTT. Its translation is CASSPNVGGTGELFF.

The CDR3, as DNA: TGTGCCAGCAGTAGACTAGTCTCTCGTAGCAATGAGCAGTTCTTC. Translated, it gives CASSRLVSRSNEQFF. The chain has TRBV9 and TRBJ2-1, with D perhaps matching TRBD2 (6 bases). CDR3 length: 15 residues. With 5 bases removed from V and 6 bases from J, the gap between germline ends came to 18 bases. From germline, CDR1 is SGDLS and CDR2 YYNGEE. The full variable domain, rest sourced from reference TRBV9 and TRBJ2-1, is DSGVTQTPKHLITATGQRVTLRCSPRSGDLSVYWYQQSLDQGLQFLIQYYNGEERAKGNILERFSAQQFPDLHSELNLSSLELGDSALYFCASSRLVSRSNEQFFGPGTRLTVL.

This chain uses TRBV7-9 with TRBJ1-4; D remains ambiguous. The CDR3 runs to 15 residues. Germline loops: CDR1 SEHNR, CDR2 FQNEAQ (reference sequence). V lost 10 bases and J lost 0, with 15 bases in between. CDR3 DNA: TGTGCCATTGACCAACAGCGTGCAACTAATGAAAAACTGTTTTTT. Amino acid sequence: CAIDQQRATNEKLFF.

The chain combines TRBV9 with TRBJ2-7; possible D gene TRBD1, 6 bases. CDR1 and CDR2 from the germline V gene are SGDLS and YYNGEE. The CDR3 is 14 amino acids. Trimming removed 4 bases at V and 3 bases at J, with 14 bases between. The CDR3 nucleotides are TGTGCCAGCAGCCCCTGGACAGACGTCTACGAGCAGTACTTC. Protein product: CASSPWTDVYEQYF.

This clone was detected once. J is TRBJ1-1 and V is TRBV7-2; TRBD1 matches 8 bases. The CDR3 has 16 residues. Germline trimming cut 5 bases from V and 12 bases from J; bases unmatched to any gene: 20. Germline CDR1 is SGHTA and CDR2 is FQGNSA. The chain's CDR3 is CASSLDSLRGQVGSFF. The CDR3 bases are TGTGCCAGCAGCCTTGATAGCCTTCGGGGACAGGTCGGTTCTTTCTTT.

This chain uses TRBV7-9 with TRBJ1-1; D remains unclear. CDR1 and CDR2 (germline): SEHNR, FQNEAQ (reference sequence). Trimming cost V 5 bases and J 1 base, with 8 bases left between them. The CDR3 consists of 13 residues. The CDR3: CASSQEANTEAFF. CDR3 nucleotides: TGTGCCAGCAGCCAGGAGGCGAACACTGAAGCTTTCTTT.

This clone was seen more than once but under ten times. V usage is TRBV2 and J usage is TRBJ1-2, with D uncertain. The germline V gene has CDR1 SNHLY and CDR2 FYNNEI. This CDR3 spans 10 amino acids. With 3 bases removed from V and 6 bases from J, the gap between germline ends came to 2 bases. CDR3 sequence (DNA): TGTGCCAGCAGTGACGATGGCTACACCTTC. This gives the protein CASSDDGYTF.

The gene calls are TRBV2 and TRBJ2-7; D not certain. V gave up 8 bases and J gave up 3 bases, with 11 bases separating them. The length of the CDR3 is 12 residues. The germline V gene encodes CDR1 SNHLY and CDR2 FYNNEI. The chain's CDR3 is CASSTSGYEQYF. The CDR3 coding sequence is TGTGCCAGCTCTACATCAGGCTACGAGCAGTACTTC. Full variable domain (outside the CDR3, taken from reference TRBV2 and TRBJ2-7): EPEVTQTPSHQVTQMGQEVILRCVPISNHLYFYWYRQILGQKVEFLVSFYNNEISEKSEIFDDQFSVERPDGSNFTLKIRSTKLEDSAMYFCASSTSGYEQYFGPGTRLTVT.

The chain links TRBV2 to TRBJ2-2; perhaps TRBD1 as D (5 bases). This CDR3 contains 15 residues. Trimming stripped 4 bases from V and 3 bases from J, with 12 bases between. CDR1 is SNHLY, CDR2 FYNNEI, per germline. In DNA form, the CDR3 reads TGTGCCAGCAGTGGGTTGGACAAAGACACCGGGGAGCTGTTTTTT. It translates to CASSGLDKDTGELFF.

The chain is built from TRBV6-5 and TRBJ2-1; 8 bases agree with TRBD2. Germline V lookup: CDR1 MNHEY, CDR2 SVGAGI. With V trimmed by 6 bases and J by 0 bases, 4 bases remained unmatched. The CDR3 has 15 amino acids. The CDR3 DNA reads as TGTGCCAGCAGCCTACTAGCGGACTCCTACAATGAGCAGTTCTTC. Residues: CASSLLADSYNEQFF.

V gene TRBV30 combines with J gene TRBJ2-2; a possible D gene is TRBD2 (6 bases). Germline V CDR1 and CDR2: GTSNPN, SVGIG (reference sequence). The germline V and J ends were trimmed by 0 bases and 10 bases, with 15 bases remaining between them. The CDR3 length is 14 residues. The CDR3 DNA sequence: TGTGCCTGGAGTGTACTTTGGCGGGACTCGGAGCTGTTTTTT. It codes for CAWSVLWRDSELFF.

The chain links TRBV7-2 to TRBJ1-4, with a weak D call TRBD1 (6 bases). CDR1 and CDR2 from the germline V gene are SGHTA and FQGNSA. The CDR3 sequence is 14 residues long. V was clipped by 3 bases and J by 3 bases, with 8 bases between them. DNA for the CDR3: TGTGCCAGCAGCTTTCAGGGGTCTAATGAAAAACTGTTTTTT. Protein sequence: CASSFQGSNEKLFF.

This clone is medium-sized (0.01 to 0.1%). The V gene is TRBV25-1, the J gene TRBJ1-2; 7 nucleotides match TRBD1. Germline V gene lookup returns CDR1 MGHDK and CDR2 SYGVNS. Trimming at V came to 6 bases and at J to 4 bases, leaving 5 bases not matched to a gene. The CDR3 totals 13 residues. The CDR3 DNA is TGTGCCAGCAGGCGGGGGACAGCCTATGGCTACACCTTC. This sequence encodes CASRRGTAYGYTF.

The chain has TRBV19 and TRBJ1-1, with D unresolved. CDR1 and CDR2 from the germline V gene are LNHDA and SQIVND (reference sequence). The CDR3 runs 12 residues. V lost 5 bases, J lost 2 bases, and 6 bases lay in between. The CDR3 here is CASSLPNTEAFF. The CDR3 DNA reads TGTGCCAGTAGTCTACCAAACACTGAAGCTTTCTTT. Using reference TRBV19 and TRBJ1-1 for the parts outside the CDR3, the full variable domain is DGGITQSPKYLFRKEGQNVTLSCEQNLNHDAMYWYRQDPGQGLRLIYYSQIVNDFQKGDIAEGYSVSREKKESFPLTVTSAQKNPTAFYLCASSLPNTEAFFGQGTRLTVV.